These 9 T cell receptor beta chains were sequenced from one sample in a study of CD8 T cells in ankylosing spondylitis. What these receptors recognize is not known. TCRdb re-called the 5' RACE reads through MiXCR, storing one row per CDR3 protein. The table includes about 450,000 distinct CDR3 sequences, 20% to 30% detected once. Study-wide results and caveats: One TCR beta motif, made up of 7 or 8 highly homologous variants, appeared characteristic of ankylosing spondylitis blood.

Sequencing was performed on blood, either unsorted or a sorted T cell fraction (not recorded which). The receptor source for this set is a male donor with ankylosing spondylitis.

This chain links TRBV12-3 or TRBV12-4 with TRBJ1-5; D ambiguous. The V gene lost 5 bases and the J gene lost 0 bases, with 17 bases spanning the gap. The CDR3 has 17 amino acids. The CDR3 region is CASSRSLSYNSNQPQHF. CDR3 sequence (DNA): TGTGCCAGCAGTCGATCCCTATCCTACAATAGCAATCAGCCCCAGCATTTT.

The gene calls are TRBV6-5 and TRBJ2-6; a possible D gene is TRBD1 (5 bases). The CDR3 is made up of 17 amino acids. V lost 2 bases and J 3 bases, leaving 14 bases between the germline ends. Germline loops: CDR1 MNHEY, CDR2 SVGAGI. The CDR3 reads CASSYPPKGFGANVLTF. The CDR3 DNA sequence: TGTGCCAGCAGTTACCCCCCCAAGGGGTTTGGGGCCAACGTCCTGACTTTC.

This clonotype was seen a few times. V gene TRBV18 combines with J gene TRBJ2-5; TRBD1 matches 7 bases. The V gene end was trimmed by 3 bases and the J gene end by 3 bases; junction bases not matched to a gene: 1. The CDR3 is made up of 13 amino acids. CDR1 KGHSH and CDR2 LQKENI come from the germline V gene. The CDR3 loop is CASSPGTEETQYF. The CDR3 nucleotides read TGTGCCAGCTCACCGGGGACAGAAGAGACCCAGTACTTC.

This clonotype has only a few counts. The V call is TRBV5-1, the J call TRBJ2-1; the match to TRBD1 covers 7 bases. From germline, CDR1 is SGHRS and CDR2 YFSETQ. V lost 3 bases and J lost 0; bases outside the gene matches: 3. The CDR3 contains 15 residues. CDR3 DNA sequence: TGCGCCAGCAGCTCGGACAGGCTCTCCTACAATGAGCAGTTCTTC. This encodes CASSSDRLSYNEQFF.

CDR3 loop: CASRSDLGGQDSPLHF. The CDR3, as DNA: TGCGCCAGCAGATCGGACTTGGGGGGGCAGGATTCACCCCTCCACTTT. The chain couples TRBV5-1 to TRBJ1-6; D is possibly TRBD1 (6 bases). Germline V CDR1 and CDR2: SGHRS, YFSETQ. The V and J ends lost 5 bases and 8 bases respectively, with 20 bases between them. The CDR3 covers 16 residues.

This clonotype turned up a few times. V gene TRBV7-2 combines with J gene TRBJ2-1, with D unclear. Trimming stripped 4 bases from V and 4 bases from J, with 11 bases between. Germline V gene data show CDR1 as SGHTA and CDR2 as FQGNSA. CDR3 length: 14 amino acids. In DNA, the CDR3 is TGTGCCAGCAGCTCGCCCGCCTTATACAATGAGCAGTTCTTC. Protein sequence: CASSSPALYNEQFF.

This clonotype was seen a few times. The J gene is TRBJ1-5, the V gene TRBV15; no clear D gene. This CDR3 spans 16 amino acids. V was trimmed by 1 base and J by 4 bases, leaving 14 bases between them. Germline CDR1 LNHNV, CDR2 YYDKDF (reference sequence). The CDR3: CATSRGEREGNQPQHF. As DNA, the CDR3 is TGTGCCACCAGCAGAGGGGAGAGGGAAGGTAATCAGCCCCAGCATTTT.

This clonotype occurred a few times. The chain employs TRBV20-1 and TRBJ2-1; D unresolved. Germline V gives CDR1 DFQATT, CDR2 SNEGSKA (reference sequence). Trimming removed 4 bases from V and 6 bases from J, with 16 bases in between. The CDR3 is 14 residues long. DNA for the CDR3: TGCAGTGCTAAAGTCAGCTTCCCCTCCAATGAGCAGTTCTTC. Its protein is CSAKVSFPSNEQFF.

The genes are TRBV20-1 and TRBJ1-5; a weak D match, TRBD1 (5 bases). Trimming removed 8 bases from V and 1 base from J, with 18 bases in between. Germline CDR1 DFQATT, CDR2 SNEGSKA (reference sequence). The CDR3 is 15 residues long. CDR3 DNA: TGCAGTCTTCCTACTGGGGGACCCAGCAATCAGCCCCAGCATTTT. This gives the protein CSLPTGGPSNQPQHF.